Given below is one T cell receptor beta chain in context. Its target is unknown. Sequencing was performed with immunoSEQ multiplex PCR; in TCRdb, only in-frame clones are kept and a portion is missing. This sample has just over 95,000 clones, with 85% to 90% found just once. The data are from a study of T cell responses to AZD1222 COVID-19 vaccine. Study summary: Doses given second, at about 4 or about 12 weeks, were pooled.

General study findings and limits: CD4 TCRs covered the whole spike, strongest at regions 160-218 and 743-854. Repertoire sampling occurred only after the peak T cell response. Just a handful of AZD1222 recipients were seropositive at baseline.

Sequenced here: peripheral blood, sampled on day 0 of AZD1222 vaccination. This sequence was found in an adult in good health.

The CDR3 protein is CAIGADRGSAGELFF. The CDR3 nucleotides read TGTGCCATCGGTGCTGACAGGGGGTCGGCCGGGGAGCTGTTTTTT. The chain couples TRBV6-5 to TRBJ2-2; the match to TRBD1 covers 9 bases. V shed 10 bases, J shed 6 bases, and the junction held 12 bases outside the gene matches. CDR1 is MNHEY and CDR2 is SVGAGI in the germline V gene. The CDR3 covers 15 residues.